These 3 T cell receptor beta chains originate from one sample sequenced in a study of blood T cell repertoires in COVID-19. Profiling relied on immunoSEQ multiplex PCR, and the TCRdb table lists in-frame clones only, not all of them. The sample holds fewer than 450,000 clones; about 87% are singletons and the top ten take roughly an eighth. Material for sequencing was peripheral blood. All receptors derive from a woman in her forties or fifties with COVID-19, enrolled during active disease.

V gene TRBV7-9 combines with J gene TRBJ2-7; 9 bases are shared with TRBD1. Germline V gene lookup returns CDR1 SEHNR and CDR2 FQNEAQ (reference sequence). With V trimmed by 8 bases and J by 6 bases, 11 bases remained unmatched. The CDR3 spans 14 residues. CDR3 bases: TGTGCCAGCGTTCTCTCCGGGACAGGGACCGAGCAGTACTTC. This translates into CASVLSGTGTEQYF.

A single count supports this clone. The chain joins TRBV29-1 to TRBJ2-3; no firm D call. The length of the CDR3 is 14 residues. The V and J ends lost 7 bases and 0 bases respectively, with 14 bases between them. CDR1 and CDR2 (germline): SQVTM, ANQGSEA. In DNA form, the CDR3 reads TGCAGCGCCTTGGTGCGTTCTAGCACAGATACGCAGTATTTT. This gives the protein CSALVRSSTDTQYF.

CDR3 sequence reads: CASTQRTGTGYGYTF. CDR3 nucleotide sequence: TGTGCCAGCACCCAAAGGACCGGGACAGGCTATGGCTACACCTTC. The V and J genes are TRBV5-4 and TRBJ1-2; the match to TRBD1 covers 8 bases. There are 15 residues in the CDR3. Germline V lookup: CDR1 SGHNT, CDR2 YYREEE (reference sequence). Unmatched junction bases numbered 11, after V lost 6 bases and J lost 4 bases.